Each of the 2 T cell receptor beta chains below was sequenced from the same sample in a study of cytomegalovirus exposure and HLA in healthy donors. In the PCR, 60 Vbeta and 13 Jbeta primers were used. The table came from immunoSEQ multiplex PCR; TCRdb's copy has only in-frame clones and leaves some out. The sample lists around 130,000 clones; about two thirds were seen once. The sample consisted of PBMCs. These receptor sequences come from a woman aged 60-75 years in good health and CMV-seropositive.

This CDR3 reads CASSRDLASYNEQFF. CDR3 DNA: TGCGCCAGCAGCCGGGACTTAGCTTCCTACAATGAGCAGTTCTTC. The genes are TRBV4-1 and TRBJ2-1; the D gene is possibly TRBD2 (6 bases). Germline assignment: CDR1 MGHRA and CDR2 YSYEKL. The CDR3 is 15 residues long. V lost 4 bases, J lost 1 base, and 11 bases lay in between.

This chain uses TRBV5-1 with TRBJ2-7, with D possibly being TRBD1 (5 bases). This CDR3 has 14 amino acids. The ends were cut back, 0 bases at V and 5 bases at J, with 12 bases in the middle. Germline CDR1 reads SGHRS; CDR2 reads YFSETQ. This chain's CDR3 is CASSLDSGYDEQYF. CDR3 bases: TGCGCCAGCAGCTTGGATTCAGGGTATGACGAGCAGTACTTC. Filled out from reference TRBV5-1 and TRBJ2-7, the complete variable domain reads KAGVTQTPRYLIKTRGQQVTLSCSPISGHRSVSWYQQTPGQGLQFLFEYFSETQRNKGNFPGRFSGRQFSNSRSEMNVSTLELGDSALYLCASSLDSGYDEQYFGPGTRLTVT.